This TCR beta chain was recorded in a study of T-cell memory formation after mild COVID-19. Study in general: TCR clusters were mostly confined to one donor each.

CDR1 is KGHDR, CDR2 SFDVKD, per germline. The CDR3 contains 16 residues. The V segment lost 4 bases and the J segment 3 bases; nucleotides outside the gene matches: 6. General study points: Clonal second-wave expansions that peaked on day 37 had unconfirmed SARS-CoV-2 specificity.

TCR alpha and TCR beta cDNA libraries carrying sample barcodes and UMIs were produced by 5'RACE using constant-segment primers. One entry per CDR3 protein, called by TCRdb with MiXCR from the 5' RACE reads. The sample includes approximately 65,000 distinct CDR3 sequences, roughly 10% of them seen just once. This clonotype has just a few counts. Its antigen is as yet unknown. Sequenced input: PBMCs or a T cell subset sorted from them (not recorded which). This clonotype was obtained from a man aged 18 to 29 who had mild COVID-19 (a few samples of this study predate the infection). Cell type and time point are not known. The chain is built from TRBV24-1 and TRBJ2-2; 8 bases are shared with TRBD1. This CDR3 is CATSDPRTGYTGELFF. The CDR3 bases are TGTGCCACCAGTGACCCCAGGACAGGGTACACCGGGGAGCTGTTTTTT.